The sequence of this TCR beta chain was determined in a study of cytomegalovirus exposure and HLA in healthy donors. General study points: Both high specificity and high sensitivity reportedly marked the classifier's diagnosis of cytomegalovirus status.

Use of 60 Vbeta and 13 Jbeta primers characterized the PCR. Data came from immunoSEQ multiplex PCR; TCRdb stores just in-frame clones and leaves some out. This sample contains roughly 34,000 clones. As regards this clone: Antigen: not known.

Germline CDR1 MRHNA, CDR2 SNTAGT. Deletions cut 5 bases from V and 5 bases from J, with 12 bases between. The CDR3 extends over 13 amino acids. This receptor was taken from a man aged 35 to 55 in good health and CMV-seronegative. The chain has TRBV6-4 and TRBJ1-1; tentatively, D is TRBD1 (5 bases). The sample taken for sequencing was PBMCs. The CDR3 DNA reads TGTGCCAGCAGTCTTCAGGGTCGGACTGAAGCTTTCTTT. Amino acids: CASSLQGRTEAFF.